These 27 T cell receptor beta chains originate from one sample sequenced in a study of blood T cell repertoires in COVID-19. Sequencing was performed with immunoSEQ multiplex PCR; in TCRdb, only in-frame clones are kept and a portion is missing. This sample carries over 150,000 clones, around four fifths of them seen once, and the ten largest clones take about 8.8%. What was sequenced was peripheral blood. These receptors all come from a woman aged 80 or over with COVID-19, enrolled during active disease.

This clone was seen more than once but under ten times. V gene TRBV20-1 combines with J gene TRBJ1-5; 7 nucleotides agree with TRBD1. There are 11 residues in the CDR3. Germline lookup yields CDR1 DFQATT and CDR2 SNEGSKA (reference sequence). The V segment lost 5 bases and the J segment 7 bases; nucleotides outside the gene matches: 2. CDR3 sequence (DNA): TGCAGTGCTCTACAGGGGCAGCCCCAGCATTTT. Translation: CSALQGQPQHF.

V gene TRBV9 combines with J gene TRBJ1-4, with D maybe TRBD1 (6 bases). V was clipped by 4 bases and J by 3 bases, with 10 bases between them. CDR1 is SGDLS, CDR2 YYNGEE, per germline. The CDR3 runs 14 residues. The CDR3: CASSRGGSNEKLFF. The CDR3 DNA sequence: TGTGCCAGCAGCCGTGGGGGCTCTAATGAAAAACTGTTTTTT.

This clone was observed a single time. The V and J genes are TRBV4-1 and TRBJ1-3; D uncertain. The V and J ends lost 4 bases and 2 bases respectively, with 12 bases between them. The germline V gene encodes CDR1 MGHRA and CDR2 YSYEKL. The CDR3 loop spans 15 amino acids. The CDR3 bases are TGCGCCAGCAGCCTGCTAAGTGTACCTGGAAACACCATATATTTT. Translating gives CASSLLSVPGNTIYF.

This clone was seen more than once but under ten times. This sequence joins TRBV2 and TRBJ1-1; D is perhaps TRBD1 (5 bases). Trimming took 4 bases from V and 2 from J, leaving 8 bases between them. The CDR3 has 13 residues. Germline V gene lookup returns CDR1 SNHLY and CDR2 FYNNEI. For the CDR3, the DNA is TGTGCCAGCAGTGGACAGCTTAACACTGAAGCTTTCTTT. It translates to CASSGQLNTEAFF.

CDR3 amino acids: CASSPGQGLQPQHF. The CDR3 DNA is TGTGCCAGCTCTCCGGGACAGGGGTTACAGCCCCAGCATTTT. The chain combines TRBV18 with TRBJ1-5; 10 positions match TRBD1. J was trimmed by 7 bases and V by 6 bases; bases with no gene match: 6. Germline-derived CDR1 and CDR2 are KGHSH and LQKENI. The CDR3 spans 14 residues.

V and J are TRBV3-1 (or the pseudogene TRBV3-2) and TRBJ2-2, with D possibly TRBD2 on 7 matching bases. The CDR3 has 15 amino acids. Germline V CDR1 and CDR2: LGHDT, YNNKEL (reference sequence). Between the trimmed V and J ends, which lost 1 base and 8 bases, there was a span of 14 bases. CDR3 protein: CASSQAAGGLGELFF. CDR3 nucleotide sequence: TGTGCCAGCAGCCAAGCCGCCGGGGGGCTAGGGGAGCTGTTTTTT.

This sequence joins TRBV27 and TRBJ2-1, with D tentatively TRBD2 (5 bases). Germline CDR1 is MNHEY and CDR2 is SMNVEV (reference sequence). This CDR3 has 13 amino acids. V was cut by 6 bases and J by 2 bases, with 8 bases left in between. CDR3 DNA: TGTGCCAGCAGCCGGGGAGCCTACAATGAGCAGTTCTTC. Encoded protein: CASSRGAYNEQFF.

CDR3 nucleotide sequence: TGTGCCAGCTCACGGGACAGAAAAATCTATGGCTACACCTTC. Translating gives CASSRDRKIYGYTF. The chain is built from TRBV18 and TRBJ1-2, with TRBD1 identical over 7 bases. Trimming cost V 4 bases and J 4 bases; bases outside gene matches: 6. The CDR3 covers 14 residues. Germline CDR1 reads KGHSH; CDR2 reads LQKENI.

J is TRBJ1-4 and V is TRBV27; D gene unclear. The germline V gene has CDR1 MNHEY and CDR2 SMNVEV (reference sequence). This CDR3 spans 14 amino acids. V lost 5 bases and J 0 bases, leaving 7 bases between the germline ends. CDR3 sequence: CASSRGATNEKLFF. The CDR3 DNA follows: TGTGCCAGCAGTCGCGGAGCAACTAATGAAAAACTGTTTTTT. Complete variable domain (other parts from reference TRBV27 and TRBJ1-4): EAQVTQNPRYLITVTGKKLTVTCSQNMNHEYMSWYRQDPGLGLRQIYYSMNVEVTDKGDVPEGYKVSRKEKRNFPLILESPSPNQTSLYFCASSRGATNEKLFFGSGTQLSVL.

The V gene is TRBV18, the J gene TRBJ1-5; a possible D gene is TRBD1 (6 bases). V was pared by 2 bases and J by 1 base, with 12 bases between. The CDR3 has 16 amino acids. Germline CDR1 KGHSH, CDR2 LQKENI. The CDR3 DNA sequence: TGTGCCAGCTCACCAAGTACAGGGCCCAGCAATCAGCCCCAGCATTTT. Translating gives CASSPSTGPSNQPQHF.

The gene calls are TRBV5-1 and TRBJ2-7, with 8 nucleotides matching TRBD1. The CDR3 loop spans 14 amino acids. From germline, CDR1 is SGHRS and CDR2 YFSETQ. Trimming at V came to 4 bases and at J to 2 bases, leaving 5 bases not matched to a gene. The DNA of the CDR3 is TGCGCCAGCAGCACGACAGGGGACCCCTACGAGCAGTACTTC. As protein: CASSTTGDPYEQYF. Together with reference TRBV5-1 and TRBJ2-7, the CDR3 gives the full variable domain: KAGVTQTPRYLIKTRGQQVTLSCSPISGHRSVSWYQQTPGQGLQFLFEYFSETQRNKGNFPGRFSGRQFSNSRSEMNVSTLELGDSALYLCASSTTGDPYEQYFGPGTRLTVT.

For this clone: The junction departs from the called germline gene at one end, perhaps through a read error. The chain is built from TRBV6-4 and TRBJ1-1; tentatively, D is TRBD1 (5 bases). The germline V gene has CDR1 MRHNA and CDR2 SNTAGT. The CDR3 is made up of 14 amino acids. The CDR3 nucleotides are TGTGCCAGCAGTGACTCGACATTGCTCTCGAGCAGGGTTTTT. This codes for CASSDSTLLSSRVF.

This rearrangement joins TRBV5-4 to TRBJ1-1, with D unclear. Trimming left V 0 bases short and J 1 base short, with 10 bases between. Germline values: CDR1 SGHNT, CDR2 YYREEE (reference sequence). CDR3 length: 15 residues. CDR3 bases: TGTGCCAGCAGCTTGGCCAAAGCCCAGAACACTGAAGCTTTCTTT. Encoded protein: CASSLAKAQNTEAFF.

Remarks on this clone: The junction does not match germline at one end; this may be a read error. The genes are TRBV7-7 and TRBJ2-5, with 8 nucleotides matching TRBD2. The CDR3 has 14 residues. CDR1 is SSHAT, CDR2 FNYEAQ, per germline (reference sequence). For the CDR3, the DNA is TGTGCTAGCAGCTTAACCGGGGGGGAAGAGACCCAGTACTTC. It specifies CASSLTGGEETQYF.

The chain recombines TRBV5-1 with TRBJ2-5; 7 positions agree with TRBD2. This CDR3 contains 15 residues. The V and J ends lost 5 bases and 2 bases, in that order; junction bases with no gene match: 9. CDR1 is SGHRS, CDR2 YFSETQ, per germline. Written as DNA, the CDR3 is TGCGCCAGCAGTCCCCAGGGCGGGAGTCAAGAGACCCAGTACTTC. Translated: CASSPQGGSQETQYF.

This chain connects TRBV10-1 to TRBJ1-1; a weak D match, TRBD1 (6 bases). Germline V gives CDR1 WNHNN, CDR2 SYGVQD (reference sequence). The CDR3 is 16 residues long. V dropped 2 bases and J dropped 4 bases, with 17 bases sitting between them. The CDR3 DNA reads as TGCGCCAGCAGTGAGGGCGGGGGGGCTACGTGCACTGAAGCTTTCTTT. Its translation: CASSEGGGATCTEAFF.

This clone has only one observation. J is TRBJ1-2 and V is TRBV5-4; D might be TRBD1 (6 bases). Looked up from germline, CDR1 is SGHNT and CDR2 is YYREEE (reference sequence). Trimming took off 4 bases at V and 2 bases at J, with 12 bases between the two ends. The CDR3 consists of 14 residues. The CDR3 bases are TGTGCCAGCAGCAACGGACAGCCGAACTATGGCTACACCTTC. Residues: CASSNGQPNYGYTF.

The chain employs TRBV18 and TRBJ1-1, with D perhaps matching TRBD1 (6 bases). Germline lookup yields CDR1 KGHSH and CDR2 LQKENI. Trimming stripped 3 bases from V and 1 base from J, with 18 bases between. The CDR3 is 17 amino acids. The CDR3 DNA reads TGTGCCAGCTCACCGGGACAAGCTGTAATGGGGAACACTGAAGCTTTCTTT. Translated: CASSPGQAVMGNTEAFF.

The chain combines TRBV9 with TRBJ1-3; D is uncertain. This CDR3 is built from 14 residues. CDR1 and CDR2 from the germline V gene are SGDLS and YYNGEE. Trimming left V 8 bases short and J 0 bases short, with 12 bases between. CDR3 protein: CAREGSFSGNTIYF. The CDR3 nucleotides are TGTGCCAGGGAGGGCTCATTCTCTGGAAACACCATATATTTT.

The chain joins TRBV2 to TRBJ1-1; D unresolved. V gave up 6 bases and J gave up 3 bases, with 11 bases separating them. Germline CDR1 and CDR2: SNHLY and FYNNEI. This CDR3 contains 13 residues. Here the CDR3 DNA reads TGTGCCAGCAGCCCTAGTCACTACACTGAAGCTTTCTTT. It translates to CASSPSHYTEAFF.

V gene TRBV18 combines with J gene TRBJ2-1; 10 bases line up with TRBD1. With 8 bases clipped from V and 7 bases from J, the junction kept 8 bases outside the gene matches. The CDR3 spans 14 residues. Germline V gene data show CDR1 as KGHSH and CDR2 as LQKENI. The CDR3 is CASTGQGEGNEQFF. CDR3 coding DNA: TGTGCCAGCACTGGACAGGGGGAGGGGAATGAGCAGTTCTTC.

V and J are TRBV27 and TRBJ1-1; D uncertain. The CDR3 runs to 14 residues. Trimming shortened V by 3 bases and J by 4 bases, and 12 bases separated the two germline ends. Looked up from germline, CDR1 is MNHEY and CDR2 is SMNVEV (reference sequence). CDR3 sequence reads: CASSFRSRGTEAFF. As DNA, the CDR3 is TGTGCCAGCAGTTTCCGGTCCCGAGGCACTGAAGCTTTCTTT.

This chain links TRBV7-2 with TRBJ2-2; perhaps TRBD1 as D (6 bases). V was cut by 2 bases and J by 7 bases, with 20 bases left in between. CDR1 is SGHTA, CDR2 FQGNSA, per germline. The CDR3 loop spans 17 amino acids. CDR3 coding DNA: TGTGCCAGCAGCTTAAGGCGACGTGGGGGCGCGAACGGGGAGCTGTTTTTT. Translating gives CASSLRRRGGANGELFF.

The CDR3 sequence is CASSLDRGSQKAFF. For the CDR3, the DNA is TGTGCCAGCAGCTTAGACCGGGGATCCCAGAAAGCTTTCTTT. This chain links TRBV11-2 with TRBJ1-1; D not certain. CDR3 length equals 14 residues. Trimming shortened V by 0 bases and J by 9 bases, and 14 bases separated the two germline ends. CDR1 and CDR2 from the germline V gene are SGHAT and FQNNGV.

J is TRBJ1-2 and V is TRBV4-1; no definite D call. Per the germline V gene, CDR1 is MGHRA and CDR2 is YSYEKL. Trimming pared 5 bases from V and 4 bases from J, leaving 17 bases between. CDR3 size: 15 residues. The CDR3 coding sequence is TGCGCCAGCAGCTCAAGATGGGAGGGTAGCTATGGCTACACCTTC. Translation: CASSSRWEGSYGYTF.

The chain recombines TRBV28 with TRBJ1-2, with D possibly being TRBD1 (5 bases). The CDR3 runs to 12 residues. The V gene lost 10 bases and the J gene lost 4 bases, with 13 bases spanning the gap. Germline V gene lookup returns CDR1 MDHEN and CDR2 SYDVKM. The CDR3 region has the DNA TGTGCCACCTCAGGGATCGCCTATGGCTACACCTTC. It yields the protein CATSGIAYGYTF.

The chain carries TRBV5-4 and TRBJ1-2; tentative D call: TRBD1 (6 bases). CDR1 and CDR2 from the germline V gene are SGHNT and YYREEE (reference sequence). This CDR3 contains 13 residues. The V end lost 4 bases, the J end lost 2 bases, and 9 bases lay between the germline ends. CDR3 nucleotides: TGTGCCAGCAGCCAAACAGGGAACTATGGCTACACCTTC. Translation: CASSQTGNYGYTF. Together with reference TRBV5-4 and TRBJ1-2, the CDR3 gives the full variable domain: ETGVTQSPTHLIKTRGQQVTLRCSSQSGHNTVSWYQQALGQGPQFIFQYYREEENGRGNFPPRFSGLQFPNYSSELNVNALELDDSALYLCASSQTGNYGYTFGSGTRLTVV.